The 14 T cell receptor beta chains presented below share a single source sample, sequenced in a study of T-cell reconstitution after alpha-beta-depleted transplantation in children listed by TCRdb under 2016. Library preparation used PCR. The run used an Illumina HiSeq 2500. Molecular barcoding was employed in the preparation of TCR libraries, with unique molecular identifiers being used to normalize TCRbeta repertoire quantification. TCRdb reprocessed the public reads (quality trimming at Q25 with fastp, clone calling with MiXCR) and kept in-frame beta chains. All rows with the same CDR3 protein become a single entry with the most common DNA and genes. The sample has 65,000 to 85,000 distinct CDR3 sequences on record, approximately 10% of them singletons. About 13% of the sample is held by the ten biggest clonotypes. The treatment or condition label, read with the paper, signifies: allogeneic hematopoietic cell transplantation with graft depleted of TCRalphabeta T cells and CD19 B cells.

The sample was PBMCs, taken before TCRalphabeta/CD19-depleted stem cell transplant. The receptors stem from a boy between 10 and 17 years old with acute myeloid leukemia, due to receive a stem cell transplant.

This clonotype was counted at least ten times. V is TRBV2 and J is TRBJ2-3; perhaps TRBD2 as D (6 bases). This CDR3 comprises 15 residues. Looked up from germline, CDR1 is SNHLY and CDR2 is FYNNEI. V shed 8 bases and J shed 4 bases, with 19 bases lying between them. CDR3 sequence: CASAGVGRLSDTQYF. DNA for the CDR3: TGTGCCAGCGCCGGTGTGGGGAGGTTATCAGATACGCAGTATTTT.

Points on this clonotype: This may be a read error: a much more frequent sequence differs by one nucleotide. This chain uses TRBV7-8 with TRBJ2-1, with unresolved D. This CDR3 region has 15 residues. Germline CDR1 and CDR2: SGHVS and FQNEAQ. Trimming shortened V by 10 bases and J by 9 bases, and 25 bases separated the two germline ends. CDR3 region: CANTSSLGGPGEQFF. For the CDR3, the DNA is TGTGCCAACACCTCAAGTCTGGGTGGTCCGGGTGAGCAGTTCTTC.

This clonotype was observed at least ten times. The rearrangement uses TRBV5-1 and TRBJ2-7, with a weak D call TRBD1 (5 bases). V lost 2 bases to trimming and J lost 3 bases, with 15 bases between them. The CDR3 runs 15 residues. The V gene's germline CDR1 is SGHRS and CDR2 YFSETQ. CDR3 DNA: TGCGCCAGCAGCTTAGGGGTGGGGCCGCACTACGAGCAGTACGTC. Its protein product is CASSLGVGPHYEQYV.

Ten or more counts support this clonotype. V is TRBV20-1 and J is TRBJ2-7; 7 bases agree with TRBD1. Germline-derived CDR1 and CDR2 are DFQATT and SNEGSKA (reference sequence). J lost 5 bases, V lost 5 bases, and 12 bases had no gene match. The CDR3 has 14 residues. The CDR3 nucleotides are TGCAGTGCTGGCCCCCCCAACAGGGGTAACGAGCAGTACTTC. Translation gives CSAGPPNRGNEQYF.

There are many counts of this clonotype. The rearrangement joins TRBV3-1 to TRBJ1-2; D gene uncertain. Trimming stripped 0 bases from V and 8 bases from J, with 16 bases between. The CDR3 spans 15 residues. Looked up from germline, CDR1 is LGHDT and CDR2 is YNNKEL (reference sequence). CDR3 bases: TGTGCCAGCAGCCAAGAAGGGTCCCGGGGATACGGCTACACCTTC. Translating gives CASSQEGSRGYGYTF.

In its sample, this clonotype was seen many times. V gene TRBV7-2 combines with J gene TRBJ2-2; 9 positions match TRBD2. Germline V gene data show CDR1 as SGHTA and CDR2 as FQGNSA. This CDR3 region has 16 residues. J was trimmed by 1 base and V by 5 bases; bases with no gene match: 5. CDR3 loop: CASSLRAGGNTGELFF. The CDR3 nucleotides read TGTGCCAGCAGCCTGCGAGCGGGGGGGAACACCGGGGAGCTGTTTTTT.

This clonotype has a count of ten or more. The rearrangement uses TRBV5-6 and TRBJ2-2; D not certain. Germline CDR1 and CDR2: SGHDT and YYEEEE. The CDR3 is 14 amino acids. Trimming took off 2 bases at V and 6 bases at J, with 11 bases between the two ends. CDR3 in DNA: TGTGCCAGCAGCTTTCGGGTCGTCCCCGGGGAGCTGTTTTTT. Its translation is CASSFRVVPGELFF. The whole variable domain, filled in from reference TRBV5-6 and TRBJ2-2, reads DAGVTQSPTHLIKTRGQQVTLRCSPKSGHDTVSWYQQALGQGPQFIFQYYEEEERQRGNFPDRFSGHQFPNYSSELNVNALLLGDSALYLCASSFRVVPGELFFGEGSRLTVL.

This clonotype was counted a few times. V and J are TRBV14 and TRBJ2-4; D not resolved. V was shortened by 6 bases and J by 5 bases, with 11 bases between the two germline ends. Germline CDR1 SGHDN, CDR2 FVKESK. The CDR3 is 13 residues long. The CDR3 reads CASRGNAENIQYF. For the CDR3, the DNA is TGTGCCAGCAGGGGTAATGCCGAAAACATTCAGTACTTC.

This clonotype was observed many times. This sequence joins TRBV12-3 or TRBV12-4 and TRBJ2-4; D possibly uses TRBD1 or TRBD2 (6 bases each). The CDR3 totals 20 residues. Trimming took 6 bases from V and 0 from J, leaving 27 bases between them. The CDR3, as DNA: TGTGCCAGCAGCCCACCCCGCGGGACAAAGGAGGGTCTAGCCAAAAACATTCAGTACTTC. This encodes CASSPPRGTKEGLAKNIQYF.

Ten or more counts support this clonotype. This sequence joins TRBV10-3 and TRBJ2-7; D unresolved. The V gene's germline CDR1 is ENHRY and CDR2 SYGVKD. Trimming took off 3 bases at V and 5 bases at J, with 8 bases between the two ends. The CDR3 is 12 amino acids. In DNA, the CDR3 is TGTGCCATCAGTGACCCGTACCACGAGCAGTACTTC. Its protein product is CAISDPYHEQYF.

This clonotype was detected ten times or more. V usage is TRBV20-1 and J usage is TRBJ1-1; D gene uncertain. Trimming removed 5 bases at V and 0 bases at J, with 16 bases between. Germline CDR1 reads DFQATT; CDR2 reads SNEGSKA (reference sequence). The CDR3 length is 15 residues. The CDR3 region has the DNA TGCAGTGCTCTGGAGGAGAGGAGCATGAACACTGAAGCTTTCTTT. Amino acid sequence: CSALEERSMNTEAFF.

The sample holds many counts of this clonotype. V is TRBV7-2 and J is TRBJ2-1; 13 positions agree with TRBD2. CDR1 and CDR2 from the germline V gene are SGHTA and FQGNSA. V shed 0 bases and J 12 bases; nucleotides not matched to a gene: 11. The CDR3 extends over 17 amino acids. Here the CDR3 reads CASSLAGLGLAGLWQFF. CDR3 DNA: TGTGCCAGCAGCTTAGCGGGTCTGGGACTAGCGGGGTTGTGGCAGTTCTTC.

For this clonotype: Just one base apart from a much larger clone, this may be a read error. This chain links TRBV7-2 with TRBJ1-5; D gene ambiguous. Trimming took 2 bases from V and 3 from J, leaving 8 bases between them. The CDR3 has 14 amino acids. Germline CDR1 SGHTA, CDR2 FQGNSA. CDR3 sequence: CASSLTDINQPQHF. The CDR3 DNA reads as TGTGCCAGCAGCTTAACTGATATCAATCAGCCCCAGCATTTT.

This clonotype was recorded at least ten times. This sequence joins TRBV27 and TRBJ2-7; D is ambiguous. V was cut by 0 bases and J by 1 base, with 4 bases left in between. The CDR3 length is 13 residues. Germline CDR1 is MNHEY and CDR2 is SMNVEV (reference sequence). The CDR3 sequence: CASSLSGSYEQYV. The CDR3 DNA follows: TGTGCCAGCAGTTTATCAGGGTCCTACGAGCAGTACGTC.